This TCR beta chain was captured in a study of T cells in localized non-small cell lung cancer. The CDR3 sequence is 18 residues long. CDR1 is LGHNA and CDR2 is YSLEER in the germline V gene. With 0 bases removed from V and 0 bases from J, the gap between germline ends came to 15 bases. The assay was immunoSEQ multiplex PCR, and TCRdb's table has in-frame clones only and misses some. The sample lists tens of thousands of clones; roughly 90% were seen once. Concerning this clone: Antigen: not known.

Findings and caveats of the study: Heterogeneity stays possible, as sequencing covered only one tumor region.

The sample consisted of peripheral blood, taken before any cancer treatment. The sequence was obtained from a female donor aged 60 or older with stage I squamous cell lung carcinoma. The chain joins TRBV4-3 to TRBJ2-1; D may be TRBD1 (6 bases). CDR3 sequence reads: CASSQETNRESSYNEQFF. The DNA of the CDR3 is TGCGCCAGCAGCCAAGAAACTAACAGGGAGAGCTCCTACAATGAGCAGTTCTTC.